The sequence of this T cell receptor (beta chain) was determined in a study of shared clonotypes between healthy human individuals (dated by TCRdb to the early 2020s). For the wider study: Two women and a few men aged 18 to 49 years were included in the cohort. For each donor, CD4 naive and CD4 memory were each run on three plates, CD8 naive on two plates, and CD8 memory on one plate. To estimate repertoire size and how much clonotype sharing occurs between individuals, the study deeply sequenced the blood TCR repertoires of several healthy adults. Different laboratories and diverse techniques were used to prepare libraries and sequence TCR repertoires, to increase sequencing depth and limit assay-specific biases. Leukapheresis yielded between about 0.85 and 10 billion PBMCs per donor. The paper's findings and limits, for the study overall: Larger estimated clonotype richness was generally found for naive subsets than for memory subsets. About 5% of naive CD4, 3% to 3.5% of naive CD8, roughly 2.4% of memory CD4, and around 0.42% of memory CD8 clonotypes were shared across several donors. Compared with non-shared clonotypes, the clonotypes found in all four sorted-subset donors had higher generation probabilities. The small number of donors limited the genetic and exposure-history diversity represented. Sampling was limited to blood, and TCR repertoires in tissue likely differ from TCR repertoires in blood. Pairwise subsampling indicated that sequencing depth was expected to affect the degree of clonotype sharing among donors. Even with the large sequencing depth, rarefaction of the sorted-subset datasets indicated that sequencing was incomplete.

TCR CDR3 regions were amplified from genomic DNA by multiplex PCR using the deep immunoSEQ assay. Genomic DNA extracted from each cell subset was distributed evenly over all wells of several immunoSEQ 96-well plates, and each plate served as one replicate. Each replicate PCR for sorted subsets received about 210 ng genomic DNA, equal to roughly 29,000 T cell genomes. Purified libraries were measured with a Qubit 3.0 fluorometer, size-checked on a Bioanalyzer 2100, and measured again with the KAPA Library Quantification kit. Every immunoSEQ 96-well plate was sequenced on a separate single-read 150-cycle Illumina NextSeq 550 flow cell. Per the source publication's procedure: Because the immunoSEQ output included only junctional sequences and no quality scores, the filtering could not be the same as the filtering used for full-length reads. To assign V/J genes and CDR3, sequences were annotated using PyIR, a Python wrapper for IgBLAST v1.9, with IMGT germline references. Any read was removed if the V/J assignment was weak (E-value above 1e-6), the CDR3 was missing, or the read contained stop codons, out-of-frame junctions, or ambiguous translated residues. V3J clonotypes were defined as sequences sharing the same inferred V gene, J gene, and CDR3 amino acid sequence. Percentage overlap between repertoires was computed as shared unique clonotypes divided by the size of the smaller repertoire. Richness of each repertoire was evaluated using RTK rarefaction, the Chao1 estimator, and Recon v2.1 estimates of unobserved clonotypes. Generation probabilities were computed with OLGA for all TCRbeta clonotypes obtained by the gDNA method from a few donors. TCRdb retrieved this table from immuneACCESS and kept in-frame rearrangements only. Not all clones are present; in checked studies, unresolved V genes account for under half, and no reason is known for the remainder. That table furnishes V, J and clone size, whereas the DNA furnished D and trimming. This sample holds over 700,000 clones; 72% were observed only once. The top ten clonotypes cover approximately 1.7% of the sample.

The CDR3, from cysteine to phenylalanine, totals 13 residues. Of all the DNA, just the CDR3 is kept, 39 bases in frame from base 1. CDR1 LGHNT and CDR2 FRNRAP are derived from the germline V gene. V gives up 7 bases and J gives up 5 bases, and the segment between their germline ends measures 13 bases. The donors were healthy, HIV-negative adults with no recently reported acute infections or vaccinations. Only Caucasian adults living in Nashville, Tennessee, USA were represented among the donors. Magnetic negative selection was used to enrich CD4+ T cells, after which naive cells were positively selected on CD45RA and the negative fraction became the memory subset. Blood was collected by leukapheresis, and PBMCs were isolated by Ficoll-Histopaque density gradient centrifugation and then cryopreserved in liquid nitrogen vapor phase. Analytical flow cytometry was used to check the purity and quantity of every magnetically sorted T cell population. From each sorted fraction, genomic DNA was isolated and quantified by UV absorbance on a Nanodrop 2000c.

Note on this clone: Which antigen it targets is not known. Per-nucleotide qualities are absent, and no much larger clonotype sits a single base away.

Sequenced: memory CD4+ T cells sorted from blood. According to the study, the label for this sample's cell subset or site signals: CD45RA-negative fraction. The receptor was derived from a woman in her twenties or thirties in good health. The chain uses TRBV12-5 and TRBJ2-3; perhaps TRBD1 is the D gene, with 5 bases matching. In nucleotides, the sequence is TGTGCTAGTGCCAAAAGGGGTGGAGATACGCAGTATTTT. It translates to CASAKRGGDTQYF.